The clone carrying this TCR beta chain was counted ten times or more. The data were taken from a study of T-cell memory formation after mild COVID-19. V lost 2 bases, J lost 4 bases, and 16 bases lay in between. CDR1 is SGHRS and CDR2 is YFSETQ in the germline V gene. The CDR3 has 16 amino acids. TCRdb itself ran the 5' RACE reads through MiXCR, one entry per CDR3 protein. The sample contains 400,000 to 450,000 distinct CDR3 sequences, 18% of which appear only once. The gene calls are TRBV5-1 and TRBJ2-1; possible D gene TRBD2, 6 bases. The sequence was collected from a man younger than 35 who had mild COVID-19 (a few samples of this study predate the infection). Cell type and time point are not known. The sample consisted of PBMCs or a T cell subset sorted from them (not recorded which). CDR3 loop: CASSFSGDPLYNEQFF. The CDR3 DNA sequence: TGCGCCAGCAGCTTCTCGGGGGATCCCCTATACAATGAGCAGTTCTTC.